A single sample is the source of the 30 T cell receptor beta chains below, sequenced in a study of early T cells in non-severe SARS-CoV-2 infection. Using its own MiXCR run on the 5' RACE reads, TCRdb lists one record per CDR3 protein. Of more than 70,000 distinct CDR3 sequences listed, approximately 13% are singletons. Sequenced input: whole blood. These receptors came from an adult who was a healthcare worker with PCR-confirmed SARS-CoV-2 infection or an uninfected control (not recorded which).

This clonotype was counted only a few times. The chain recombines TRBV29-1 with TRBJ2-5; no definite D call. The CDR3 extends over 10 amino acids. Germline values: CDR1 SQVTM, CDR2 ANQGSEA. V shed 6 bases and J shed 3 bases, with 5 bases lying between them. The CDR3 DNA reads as TGCAGCGTGCAGAAAGAGACCCAGTACTTC. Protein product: CSVQKETQYF.

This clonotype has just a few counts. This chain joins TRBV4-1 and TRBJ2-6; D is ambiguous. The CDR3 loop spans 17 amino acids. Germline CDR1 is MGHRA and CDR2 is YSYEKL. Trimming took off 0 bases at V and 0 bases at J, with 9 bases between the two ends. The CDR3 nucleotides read TGCGCCAGCAGCCAAGAACTGTCGCTCTCTGGGGCCAACGTCCTGACTTTC. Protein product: CASSQELSLSGANVLTF.

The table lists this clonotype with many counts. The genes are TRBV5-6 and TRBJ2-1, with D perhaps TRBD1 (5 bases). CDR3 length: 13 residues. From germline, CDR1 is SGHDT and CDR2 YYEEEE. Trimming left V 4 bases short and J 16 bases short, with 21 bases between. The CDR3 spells CASSLVLVDSSFF. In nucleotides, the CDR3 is TGTGCCAGCAGCCTGGTCTTGGTTGACAGCAGTTTCTTC. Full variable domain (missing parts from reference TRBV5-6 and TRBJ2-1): DAGVTQSPTHLIKTRGQQVTLRCSPKSGHDTVSWYQQALGQGPQFIFQYYEEEERQRGNFPDRFSGHQFPNYSSELNVNALLLGDSALYLCASSLVLVDSSFFGPGTRLTVL.

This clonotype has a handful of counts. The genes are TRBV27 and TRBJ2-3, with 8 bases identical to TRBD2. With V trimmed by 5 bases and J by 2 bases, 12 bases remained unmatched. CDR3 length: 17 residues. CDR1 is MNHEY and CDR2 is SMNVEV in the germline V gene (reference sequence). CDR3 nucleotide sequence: TGTGCCAGCAGTCCCCATTATCCAGCGGGGGACACAGATACGCAGTATTTT. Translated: CASSPHYPAGDTDTQYF.

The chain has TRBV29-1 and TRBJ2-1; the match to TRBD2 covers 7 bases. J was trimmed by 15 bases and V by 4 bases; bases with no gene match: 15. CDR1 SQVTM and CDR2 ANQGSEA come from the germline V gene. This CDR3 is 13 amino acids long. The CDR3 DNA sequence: TGCAGCGTTGTAGGGACTAATCCGTTGGAACGGTTCTTC. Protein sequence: CSVVGTNPLERFF.

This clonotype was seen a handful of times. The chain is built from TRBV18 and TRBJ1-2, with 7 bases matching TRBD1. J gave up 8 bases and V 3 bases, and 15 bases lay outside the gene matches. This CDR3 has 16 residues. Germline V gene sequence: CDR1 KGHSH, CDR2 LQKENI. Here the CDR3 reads CASSPGGDSLRWGYTF. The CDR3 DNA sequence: TGTGCCAGCTCACCGGGGGGGGACAGCCTCCGTTGGGGCTACACCTTC.

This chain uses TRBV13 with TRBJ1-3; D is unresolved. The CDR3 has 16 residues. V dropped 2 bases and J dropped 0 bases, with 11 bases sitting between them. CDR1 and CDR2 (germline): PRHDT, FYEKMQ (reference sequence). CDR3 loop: CASSLRAGSSGNTIYF. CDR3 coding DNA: TGTGCCAGCAGCTTACGAGCGGGAAGCTCTGGAAACACCATATATTTT.

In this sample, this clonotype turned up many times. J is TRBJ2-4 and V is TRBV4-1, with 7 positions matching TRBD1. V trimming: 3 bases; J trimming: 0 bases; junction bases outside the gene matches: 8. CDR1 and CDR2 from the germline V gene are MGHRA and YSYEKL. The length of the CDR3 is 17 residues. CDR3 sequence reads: CASSQAQGQLAKNIQYF. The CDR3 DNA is TGCGCCAGCAGCCAGGCCCAGGGACAGCTAGCCAAAAACATTCAGTACTTC.

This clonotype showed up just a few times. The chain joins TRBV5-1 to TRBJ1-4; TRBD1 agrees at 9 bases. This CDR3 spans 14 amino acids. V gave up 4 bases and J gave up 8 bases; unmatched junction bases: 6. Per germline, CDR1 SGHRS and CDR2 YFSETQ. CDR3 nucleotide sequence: TGCGCCAGCAGCCTTTTCGGGACAGGGGAAAAACTGTTTTTT. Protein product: CASSLFGTGEKLFF.

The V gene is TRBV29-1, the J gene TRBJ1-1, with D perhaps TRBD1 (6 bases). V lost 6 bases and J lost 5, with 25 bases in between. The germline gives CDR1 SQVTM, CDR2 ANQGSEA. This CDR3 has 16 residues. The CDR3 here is CSVLPTAKERGTEAFF. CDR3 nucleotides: TGCAGCGTACTACCGACAGCGAAGGAGAGGGGGACTGAAGCTTTCTTT.

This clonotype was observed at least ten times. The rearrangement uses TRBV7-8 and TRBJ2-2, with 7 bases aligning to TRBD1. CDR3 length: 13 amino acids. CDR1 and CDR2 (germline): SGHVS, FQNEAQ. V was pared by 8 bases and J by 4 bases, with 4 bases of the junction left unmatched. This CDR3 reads CASQGTATGELFF. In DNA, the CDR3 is TGTGCCAGCCAAGGGACAGCCACCGGGGAGCTGTTTTTT.

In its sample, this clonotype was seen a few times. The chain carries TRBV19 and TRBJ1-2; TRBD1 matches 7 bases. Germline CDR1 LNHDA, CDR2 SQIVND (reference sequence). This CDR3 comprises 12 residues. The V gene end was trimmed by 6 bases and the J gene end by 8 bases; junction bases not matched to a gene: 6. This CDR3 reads CASSPGQLGYTF. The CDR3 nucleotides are TGTGCCAGTAGCCCGGGACAGTTGGGCTACACCTTC.

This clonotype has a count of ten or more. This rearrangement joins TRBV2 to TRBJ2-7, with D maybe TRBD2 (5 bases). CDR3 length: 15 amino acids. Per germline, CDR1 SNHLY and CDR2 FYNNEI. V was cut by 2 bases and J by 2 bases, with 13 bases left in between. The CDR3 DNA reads TGTGCCAGCAGTGAAATAGGACTGCCCCCCTACGAGCAGTACTTC. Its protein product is CASSEIGLPPYEQYF.

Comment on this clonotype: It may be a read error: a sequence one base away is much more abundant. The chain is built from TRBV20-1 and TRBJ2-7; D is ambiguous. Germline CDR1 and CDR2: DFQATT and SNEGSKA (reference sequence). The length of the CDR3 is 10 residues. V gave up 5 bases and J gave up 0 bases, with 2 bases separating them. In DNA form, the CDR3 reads TGCAGTGCTGGCTCCTACGAGCAGTACTTC. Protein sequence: CSAGSYEQYF.

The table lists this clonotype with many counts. The DNA for the CDR3 is TGTGCCAGCAGTTTAACTGTGCCCAGCTCTGGGGCCAACGTCCTGACTTTC. Its translation is CASSLTVPSSGANVLTF. The chain combines TRBV28 with TRBJ2-6; D call uncertain. The CDR3 has 17 residues. From germline, CDR1 is MDHEN and CDR2 SYDVKM. Trimming shortened V by 2 bases and J by 0 bases, and 11 bases separated the two germline ends.

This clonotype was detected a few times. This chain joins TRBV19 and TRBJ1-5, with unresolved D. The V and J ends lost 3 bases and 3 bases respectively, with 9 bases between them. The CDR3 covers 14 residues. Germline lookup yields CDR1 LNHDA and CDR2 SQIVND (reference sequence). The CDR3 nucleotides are TGTGCCAGTAGTATTGTCGGGGACAATCAGCCCCAGCATTTT. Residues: CASSIVGDNQPQHF. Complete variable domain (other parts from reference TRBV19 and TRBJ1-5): DGGITQSPKYLFRKEGQNVTLSCEQNLNHDAMYWYRQDPGQGLRLIYYSQIVNDFQKGDIAEGYSVSREKKESFPLTVTSAQKNPTAFYLCASSIVGDNQPQHFGDGTRLSIL.

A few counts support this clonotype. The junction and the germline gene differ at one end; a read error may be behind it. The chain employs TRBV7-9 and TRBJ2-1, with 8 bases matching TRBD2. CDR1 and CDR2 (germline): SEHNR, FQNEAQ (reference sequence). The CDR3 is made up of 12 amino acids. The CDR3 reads CASSDRPGLEGF. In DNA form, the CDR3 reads TGTGCCAGCAGCGATAGACCGGGACTAGAAGGCTTC.

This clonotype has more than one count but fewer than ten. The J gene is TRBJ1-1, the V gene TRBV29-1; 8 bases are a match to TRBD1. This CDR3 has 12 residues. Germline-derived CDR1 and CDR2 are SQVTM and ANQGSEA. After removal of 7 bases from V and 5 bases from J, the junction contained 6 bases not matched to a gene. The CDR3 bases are TGCAGCGGCAGACAGGGGAGGACTGAAGCTTTCTTT. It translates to CSGRQGRTEAFF.

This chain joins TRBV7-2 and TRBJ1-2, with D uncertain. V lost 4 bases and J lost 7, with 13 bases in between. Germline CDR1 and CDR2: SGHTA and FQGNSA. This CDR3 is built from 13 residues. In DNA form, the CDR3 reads TGTGCCAGCAGCTCATTAGTGGCTGGTGGCTACACCTTC. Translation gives CASSSLVAGGYTF.

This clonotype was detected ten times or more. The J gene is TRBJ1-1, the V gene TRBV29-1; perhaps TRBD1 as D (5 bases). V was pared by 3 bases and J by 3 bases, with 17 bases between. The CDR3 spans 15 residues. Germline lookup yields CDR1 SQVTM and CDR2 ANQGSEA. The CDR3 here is CSVDNGGRTHTEAFF. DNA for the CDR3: TGCAGCGTTGATAATGGGGGGAGAACACACACTGAAGCTTTCTTT.

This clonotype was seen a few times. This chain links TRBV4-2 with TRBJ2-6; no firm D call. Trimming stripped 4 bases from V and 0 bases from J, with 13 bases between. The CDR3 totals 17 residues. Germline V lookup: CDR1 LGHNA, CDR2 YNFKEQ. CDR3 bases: TGTGCCAGCAGCCCCCGTGACTCATCCTCTGGGGCCAACGTCCTGACTTTC. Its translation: CASSPRDSSSGANVLTF.

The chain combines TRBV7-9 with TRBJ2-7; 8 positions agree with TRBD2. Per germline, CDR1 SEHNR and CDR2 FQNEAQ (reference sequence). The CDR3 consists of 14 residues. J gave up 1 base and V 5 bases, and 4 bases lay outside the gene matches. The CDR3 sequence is CASSPERESYEQYF. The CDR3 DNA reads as TGTGCCAGCAGCCCGGAGCGGGAGTCCTACGAGCAGTACTTC.

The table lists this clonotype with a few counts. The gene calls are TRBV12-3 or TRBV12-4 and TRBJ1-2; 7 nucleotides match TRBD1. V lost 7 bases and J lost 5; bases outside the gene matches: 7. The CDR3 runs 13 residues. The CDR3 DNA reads TGTGCCAGCACCCTGACAGGGAAATATGGCTACACCTTC. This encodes CASTLTGKYGYTF.

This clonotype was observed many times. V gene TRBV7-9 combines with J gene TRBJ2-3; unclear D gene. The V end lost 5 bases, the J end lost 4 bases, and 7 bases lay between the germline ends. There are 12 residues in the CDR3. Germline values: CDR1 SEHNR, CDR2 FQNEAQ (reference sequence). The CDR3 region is CASSLISDTQYF. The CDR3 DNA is TGTGCCAGCAGCCTAATTTCAGATACGCAGTATTTT.

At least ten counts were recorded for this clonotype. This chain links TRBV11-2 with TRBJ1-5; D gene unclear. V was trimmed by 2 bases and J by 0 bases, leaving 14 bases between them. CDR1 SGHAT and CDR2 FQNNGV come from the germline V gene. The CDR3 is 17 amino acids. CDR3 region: CASSLSGRYGSNQPQHF. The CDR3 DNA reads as TGTGCCAGCAGCTTATCAGGCAGATACGGTAGCAATCAGCCCCAGCATTTT. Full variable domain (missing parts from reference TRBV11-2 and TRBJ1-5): EAGVAQSPRYKIIEKRQSVAFWCNPISGHATLYWYQQILGQGPKLLIQFQNNGVVDDSQLPKDRFSAERLKGVDSTLKIQPAKLEDSAVYLCASSLSGRYGSNQPQHFGDGTRLSIL.

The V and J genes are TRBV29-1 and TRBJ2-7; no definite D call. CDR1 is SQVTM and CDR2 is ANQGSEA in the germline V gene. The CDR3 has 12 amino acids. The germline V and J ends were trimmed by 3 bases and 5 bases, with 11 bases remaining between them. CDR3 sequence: CSVEVLMDEQYF. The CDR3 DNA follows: TGCAGCGTTGAGGTCCTCATGGACGAGCAGTACTTC.

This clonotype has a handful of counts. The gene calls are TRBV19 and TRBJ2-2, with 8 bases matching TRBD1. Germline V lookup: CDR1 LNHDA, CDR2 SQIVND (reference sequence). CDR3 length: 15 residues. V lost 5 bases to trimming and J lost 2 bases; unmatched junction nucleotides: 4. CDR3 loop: CASSWAGGNTGELFF. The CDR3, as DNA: TGTGCCAGTAGTTGGGCAGGGGGCAACACCGGGGAGCTGTTTTTT.

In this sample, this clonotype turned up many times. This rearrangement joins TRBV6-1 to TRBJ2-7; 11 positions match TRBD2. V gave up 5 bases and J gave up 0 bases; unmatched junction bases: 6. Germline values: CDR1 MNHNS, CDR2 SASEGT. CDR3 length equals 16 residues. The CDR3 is CASSSAGTSGSYEQYF. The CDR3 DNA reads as TGTGCCAGCAGTTCGGCCGGGACTAGCGGCTCCTACGAGCAGTACTTC.

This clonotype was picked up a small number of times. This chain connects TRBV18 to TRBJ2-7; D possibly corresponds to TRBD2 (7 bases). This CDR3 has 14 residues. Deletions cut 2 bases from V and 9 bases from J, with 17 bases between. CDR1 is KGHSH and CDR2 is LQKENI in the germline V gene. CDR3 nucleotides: TGTGCCAGCTCACCAGTGTCGGGGGGCGAACGGCAGTACTTC. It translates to CASSPVSGGERQYF.

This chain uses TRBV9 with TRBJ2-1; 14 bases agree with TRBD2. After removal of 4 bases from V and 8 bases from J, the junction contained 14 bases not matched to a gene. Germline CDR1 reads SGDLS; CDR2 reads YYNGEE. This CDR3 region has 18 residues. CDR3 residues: CASSPGGTSGSVFDEQFF. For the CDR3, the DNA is TGTGCCAGCAGCCCGGGGGGGACTAGCGGGAGCGTTTTCGATGAGCAGTTCTTC.